This is a list of T cell receptor beta chains from one sample in a study of early T cells in non-severe SARS-CoV-2 infection. TCRdb reprocessed the 5' RACE reads via MiXCR and lists one record per CDR3 protein. The sample includes roughly 40,000 distinct CDR3 sequences, 5% to 6.5% of them seen just once. The sample was whole blood. All receptors come from an adult who was a healthcare worker with PCR-confirmed SARS-CoV-2 infection or an uninfected control (not recorded which). Each CDR3 is given with its conserved first and last residue. A D gene is named only where the DNA matches it firmly. Size is stated for part of the rows, as once, few or many counts, or as a class when the clone is expanded.

>TRBJ1-5|.|many|TRBV19
CGVGGGYQPQHF
TGTGGAGTAGGCGGGGGGTATCAGCCCCAGCATTTT
>TRBJ1-5|.|few|TRBV6-1
CASKESGNQPQHF
TGTGCCAGCAAGGAATCGGGCAATCAGCCCCAGCATTTT
>TRBJ2-7|TRBD2|.|TRBV10-3
CAIRGLAGSYEQYF
TGTGCCATCAGGGGACTAGCGGGATCCTACGAGCAGTACTTC
>TRBJ2-5|.|.|TRBV10-1
CASSGQIQETQYF
TGCGCCAGCAGTGGTCAGATCCAAGAGACCCAGTACTTC
>TRBJ2-7|.|.|TRBV2
CASRPGLSPYEQYF
TGTGCCAGCAGACCAGGGCTGAGTCCTTACGAGCAGTACTTC
>TRBJ2-2|.|many|TRBV9
CASSRGGRTAGELFF
TGTGCCAGCAGCAGAGGGGGTCGGACAGCCGGGGAGCTGTTTTTT
>TRBJ1-2|.|.|TRBV20-1
CSASNYGYTF
TGCAGTGCTAGCAACTATGGCTACACCTTC
>TRBJ2-1|TRBD2|many|TRBV2
CASKLAGRREQFF
TGTGCCAGCAAGCTAGCGGGGCGTCGGGAGCAGTTCTTC
>TRBJ1-1|TRBD1|many|TRBV6-6
CASSYSTGGDGNTEAFF
TGTGCCAGCAGTTACTCGACAGGGGGCGATGGGAACACTGAAGCTTTCTTT
>TRBJ2-4|TRBD2|many|TRBV20-1
CSAVGLAGLAKNIQYF
TGCAGTGCTGTGGGACTAGCGGGGTTAGCCAAAAACATTCAGTACTTC
>TRBJ1-4|.|many|TRBV10-3
CAISESGRNEKLFF
TGTGCCATCAGTGAGTCGGGACGTAATGAAAAACTGTTTTTT
>TRBJ2-1|TRBD2|few|TRBV6-6
CASIPGLLYNEQFF
TGTGCCAGCATCCCGGGACTACTATACAATGAGCAGTTCTTC
>TRBJ2-6|.|few|TRBV6-4
CASSEGSSGANVLTF
TGTGCCAGCAGTGAAGGGTCATCTGGGGCCAACGTCCTGACTTTC
>TRBJ2-7|.|.|TRBV5-1
CASSLDHPRPYEQYF
TGCGCCAGCAGCTTGGACCACCCGCGGCCTTACGAGCAGTACTTC
>TRBJ2-1|.|many|TRBV7-3
CASSPRPRAGSYNEQFF
TGTGCCAGCAGCCCGCGCCCGAGGGCCGGGTCCTACAATGAGCAGTTCTTC
>TRBJ1-5|.|medium-sized|TRBV6-1
CASSAQAGIGNQPQHF
TGTGCCAGCAGTGCCCAGGCAGGGATCGGCAATCAGCCCCAGCATTTT
>TRBJ2-2|TRBD2|many|TRBV7-3
CASSPRGTSGRMSTGELFF
TGTGCCAGCAGCCCTAGGGGGACTAGCGGGAGGATGAGTACCGGGGAGCTGTTTTTT
>TRBJ1-5|.|many|TRBV4-1
CASSQDSQGLQPQHF
TGCGCCAGCAGCCAAGATTCGCAGGGACTTCAGCCCCAGCATTTT
>TRBJ1-1|.|many|TRBV24-1
CATREEGTTEAFF
TGTGCCACCAGAGAAGAAGGGACAACTGAAGCTTTCTTT
>TRBJ2-5|.|.|TRBV4-1
CASSQTGWETQYF
TGCGCCAGCAGCCAAACAGGGTGGGAGACCCAGTACTTC
>TRBJ2-7|TRBD1|few|TRBV29-1
CSVEEDRALEQYF
TGCAGCGTTGAAGAGGACAGGGCCCTGGAGCAGTACTTC
>TRBJ2-3|TRBD1|many|TRBV14
CASSRVLRGTTDTQYF
TGTGCCAGCAGCCGCGTCCTCAGGGGGACGACAGATACGCAGTATTTT
>TRBJ2-7|.|many|TRBV29-1
CSVENPDLYEQYF
TGCAGCGTTGAAAACCCTGATTTATACGAGCAGTACTTC
>TRBJ2-7|TRBD2|few|TRBV28
CASSFSGTSGFYEQYF
TGTGCCAGCAGTTTTTCCGGGACTAGCGGTTTCTACGAGCAGTACTTC
>TRBJ1-1|.|.|TRBV6-5
CASSYGHLNTEAFF
TGTGCCAGCAGTTACGGACACCTAAACACTGAAGCTTTCTTT
>TRBJ2-3|TRBD2|few|TRBV7-6
CASSLVETSGSTGTDTQYF
TGTGCCAGCAGCTTAGTGGAGACTAGCGGGAGTACAGGCACAGATACGCAGTATTTT
>TRBJ2-7|.|few|TRBV7-9
CASSQQGGPYEQYF
TGTGCCAGCAGCCAACAGGGAGGCCCCTACGAGCAGTACTTC
>TRBJ2-5|TRBD2|.|TRBV10-3
CAISEGGSKETQYF
TGTGCCATCAGTGAGGGCGGGAGTAAAGAGACCCAGTACTTC
>TRBJ2-3|TRBD1|many|TRBV29-1
CSVYRGRTDTQYF
TGCAGCGTTTACAGGGGGCGAACAGATACGCAGTATTTT
>TRBJ2-1|TRBD2|medium-sized|TRBV29-1
CSVGRPSGSYNEQFF
TGCAGCGTAGGGAGGCCTAGCGGGAGTTACAATGAGCAGTTCTTC
>TRBJ1-1|TRBD1|many|TRBV7-9
CASGKQGGNTEAFF
TGTGCCAGTGGTAAGCAGGGGGGGAACACTGAAGCTTTCTTT
>TRBJ2-1|.|many|TRBV30
CAWSDNPEVGEQF
TGTGCCTGGAGTGACAATCCCGAGGTGGGCGAGCAGTTC
>TRBJ2-5|.|many|TRBV20-1
CSARRGQETQYF
TGCAGTGCTAGGAGGGGACAAGAGACCCAGTACTTC
>TRBJ1-4|TRBD1|many|TRBV7-8
CASSLAGQTNEKLFF
TGTGCCAGCAGCTTAGCGGGACAGACTAATGAAAAACTGTTTTTT
>TRBJ2-1|TRBD2|.|TRBV11-1
CASRRGGAYNEQFF
TGTGCCAGCAGACGCGGGGGAGCCTACAATGAGCAGTTCTTC
>TRBJ1-1|.|many|TRBV5-1
CASSSLTVPNTEAFF
TGCGCCAGCAGCTCATTGACAGTTCCAAACACTGAAGCTTTCTTT
>TRBJ2-3|.|.|TRBV29-1
CSVAGGQGVSADTQYF
TGCAGCGTCGCCGGGGGGCAGGGGGTTTCTGCAGATACGCAGTATTTT
>TRBJ2-7|TRBD2|many|TRBV19
CASSIEAGGYEQYF
TGTGCCAGTAGTATAGAGGCGGGAGGGTACGAGCAGTACTTC
>TRBJ2-7|TRBD2|few|TRBV27
CASSFSGRGGNYEQYF
TGTGCCAGCAGTTTCTCCGGTCGGGGGGGAAACTACGAGCAGTACTTC
>TRBJ1-2|.|many|TRBV14
CASSQESWDTDYGYTF
TGTGCCAGCAGCCAAGAAAGTTGGGACACAGACTATGGCTACACCTTC
>TRBJ1-5|.|many|TRBV29-1
CSVEDKRIQPQHF
TGCAGCGTTGAAGATAAGAGGATTCAGCCCCAGCATTTT
>TRBJ2-3|.|medium-sized|TRBV27
CASSSLEGDTQYF
TGTGCCAGCAGTTCTCTGGAGGGAGATACGCAGTATTTT
>TRBJ2-7|.|many|TRBV29-1
CSVEGGGSTYEQYF
TGCAGCGTCGAAGGGGGGGGATCGACCTACGAGCAGTACTTC
>TRBJ1-1|TRBD1|many|TRBV7-8
CASSSGQPNTEAFF
TGTGCCAGCAGCTCGGGACAGCCGAACACTGAAGCTTTCTTT
>TRBJ1-1|.|.|TRBV29-1
CSVDSGRTEAFF
TGCAGCGTTGATTCAGGGAGAACTGAAGCTTTCTTT
>TRBJ2-4|.|many|TRBV7-2
CASSQGRLAKNIQYF
TGTGCCAGCAGCCAGGGGAGGCTAGCCAAAAACATTCAGTACTTC
>TRBJ1-1|.|few|TRBV6-5
CASTGTMNTEAFF
TGTGCCAGCACAGGGACCATGAACACTGAAGCTTTCTTT
>TRBJ2-3|TRBD1|many|TRBV7-9
CASSEDRGQVRDTQYF
TGTGCCAGCAGCGAAGACAGGGGGCAGGTGAGAGATACGCAGTATTTT
>TRBJ2-7|.|many|TRBV10-1
CASSTTRGPSYEQYF
TGCGCCAGCAGCACTACGCGCGGCCCTTCCTACGAGCAGTACTTC
>TRBJ2-7|.|many|TRBV7-2
CASSRTGSSYEQYF
TGTGCCAGCAGCCGCACGGGGAGCTCCTACGAGCAGTACTTC
>TRBJ2-7|.|.|TRBV10-3
CAISYGTAPYEQYF
TGTGCCATCAGTTACGGGACTGCTCCCTACGAGCAGTACTTC